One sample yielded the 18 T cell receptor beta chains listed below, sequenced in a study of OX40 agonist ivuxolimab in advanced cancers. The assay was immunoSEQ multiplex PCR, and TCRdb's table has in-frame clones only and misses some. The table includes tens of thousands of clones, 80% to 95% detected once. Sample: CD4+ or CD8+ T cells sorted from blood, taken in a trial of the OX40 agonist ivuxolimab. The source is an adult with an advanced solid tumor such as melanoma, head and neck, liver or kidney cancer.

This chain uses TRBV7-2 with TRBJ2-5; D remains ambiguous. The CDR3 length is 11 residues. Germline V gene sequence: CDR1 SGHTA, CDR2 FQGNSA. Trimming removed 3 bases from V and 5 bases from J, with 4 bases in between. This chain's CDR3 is CASSFSETQYF. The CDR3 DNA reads TGTGCCAGCAGCTTTTCGGAGACCCAGTACTTC. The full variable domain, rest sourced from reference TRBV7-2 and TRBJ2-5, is GAGVSQSPSNKVTEKGKDVELRCDPISGHTALYWYRQSLGQGLEFLIYFQGNSAPDKSGLPSDRFSAERTGGSVSTLTIQRTQQEDSAVYLCASSFSETQYFGPGTRLLVL.

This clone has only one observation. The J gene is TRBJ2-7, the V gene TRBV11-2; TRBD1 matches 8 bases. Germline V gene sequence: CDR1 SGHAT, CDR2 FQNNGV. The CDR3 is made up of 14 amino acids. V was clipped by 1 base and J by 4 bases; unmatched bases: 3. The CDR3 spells CASSLGTGFYEQYF. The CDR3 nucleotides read TGTGCCAGCAGCTTAGGGACAGGGTTTTACGAGCAGTACTTC.

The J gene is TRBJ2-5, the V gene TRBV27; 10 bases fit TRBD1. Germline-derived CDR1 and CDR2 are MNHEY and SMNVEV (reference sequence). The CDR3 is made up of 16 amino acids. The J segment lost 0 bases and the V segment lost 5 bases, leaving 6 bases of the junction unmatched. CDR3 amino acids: CASSLGQGTYQETQYF. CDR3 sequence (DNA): TGTGCCAGCAGTCTGGGACAGGGGACATACCAAGAGACCCAGTACTTC.

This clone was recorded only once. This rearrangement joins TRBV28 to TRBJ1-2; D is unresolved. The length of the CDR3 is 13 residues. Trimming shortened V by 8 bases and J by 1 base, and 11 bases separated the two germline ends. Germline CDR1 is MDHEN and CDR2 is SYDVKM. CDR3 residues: CASAPPDNYGYTF. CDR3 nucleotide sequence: TGTGCCAGCGCCCCCCCCGATAACTATGGCTACACCTTC.

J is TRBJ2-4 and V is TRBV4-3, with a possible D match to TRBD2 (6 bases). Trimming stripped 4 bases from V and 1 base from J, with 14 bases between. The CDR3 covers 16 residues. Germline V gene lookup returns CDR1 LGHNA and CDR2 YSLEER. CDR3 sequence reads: CASSLLSGGAKNIQYF. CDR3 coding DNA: TGCGCCAGCAGCCTACTTAGCGGTGGGGCCAAAAACATTCAGTACTTC.

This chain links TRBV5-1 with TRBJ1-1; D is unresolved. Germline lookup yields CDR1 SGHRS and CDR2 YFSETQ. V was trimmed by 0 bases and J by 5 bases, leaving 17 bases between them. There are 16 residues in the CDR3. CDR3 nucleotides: TGCGCCAGCAGCTTGGCCACCATAGGGCGTAGGACTGAAGCTTTCTTT. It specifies CASSLATIGRRTEAFF.

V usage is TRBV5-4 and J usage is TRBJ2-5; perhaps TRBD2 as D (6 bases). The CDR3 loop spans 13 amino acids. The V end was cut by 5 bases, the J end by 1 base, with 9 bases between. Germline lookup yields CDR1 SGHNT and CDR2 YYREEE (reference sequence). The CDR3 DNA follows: TGTGCCAGCAGTGGAGGGCTCCAAGAGACCCAGTACTTC. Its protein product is CASSGGLQETQYF.

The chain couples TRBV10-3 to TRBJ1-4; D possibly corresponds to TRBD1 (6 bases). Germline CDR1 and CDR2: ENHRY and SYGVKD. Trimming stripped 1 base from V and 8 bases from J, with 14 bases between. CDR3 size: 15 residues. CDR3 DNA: TGTGCCATCAGTGAGTTAGGGGGGGCTGACGAAAAACTGTTTTTT. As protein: CAISELGGADEKLFF.

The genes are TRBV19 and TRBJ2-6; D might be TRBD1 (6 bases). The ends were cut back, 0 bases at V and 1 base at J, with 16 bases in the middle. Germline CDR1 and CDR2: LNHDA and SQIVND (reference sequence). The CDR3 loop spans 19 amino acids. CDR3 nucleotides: TGTGCCAGTAGTATAGATCCGGGGCAGGGGCTGTCTGGGGCCAACGTCCTGACTTTC. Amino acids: CASSIDPGQGLSGANVLTF.

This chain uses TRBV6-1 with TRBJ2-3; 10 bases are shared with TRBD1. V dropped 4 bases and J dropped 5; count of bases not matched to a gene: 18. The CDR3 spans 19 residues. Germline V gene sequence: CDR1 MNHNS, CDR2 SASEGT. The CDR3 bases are TGTGCCAGCAGTGGGGGACAGGGGATCAGTGTTTATTCGCTAGATACGCAGTATTTT. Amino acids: CASSGGQGISVYSLDTQYF.

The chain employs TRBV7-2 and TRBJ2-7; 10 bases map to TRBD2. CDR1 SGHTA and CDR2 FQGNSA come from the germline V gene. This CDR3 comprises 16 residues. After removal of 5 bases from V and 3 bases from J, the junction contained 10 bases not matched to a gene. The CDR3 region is CASSSPQREGRYEQYF. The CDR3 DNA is TGTGCCAGCAGCAGCCCCCAGCGGGAGGGCCGCTACGAGCAGTACTTC.

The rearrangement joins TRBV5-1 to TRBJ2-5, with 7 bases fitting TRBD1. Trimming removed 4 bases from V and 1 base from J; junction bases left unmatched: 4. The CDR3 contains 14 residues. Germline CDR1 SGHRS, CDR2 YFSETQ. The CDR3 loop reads CASSPGTAQETQYF. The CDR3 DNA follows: TGCGCCAGCAGCCCCGGGACAGCCCAAGAGACCCAGTACTTC. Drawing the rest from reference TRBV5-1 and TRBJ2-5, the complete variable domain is KAGVTQTPRYLIKTRGQQVTLSCSPISGHRSVSWYQQTPGQGLQFLFEYFSETQRNKGNFPGRFSGRQFSNSRSEMNVSTLELGDSALYLCASSPGTAQETQYFGPGTRLLVL.

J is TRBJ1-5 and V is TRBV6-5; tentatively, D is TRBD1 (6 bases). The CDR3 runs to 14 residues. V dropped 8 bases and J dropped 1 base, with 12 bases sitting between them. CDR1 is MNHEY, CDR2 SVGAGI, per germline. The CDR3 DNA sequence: TGTGCCAGCCGGGGCAGGGGAAGCAATCAGCCCCAGCATTTT. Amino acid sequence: CASRGRGSNQPQHF.

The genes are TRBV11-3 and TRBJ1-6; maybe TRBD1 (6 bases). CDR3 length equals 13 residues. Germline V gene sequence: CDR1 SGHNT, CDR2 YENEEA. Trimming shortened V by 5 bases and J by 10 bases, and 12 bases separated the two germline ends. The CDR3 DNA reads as TGTGCCAGCAGCAATAACAGGGACTCACCCCTCCACTTT. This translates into CASSNNRDSPLHF.

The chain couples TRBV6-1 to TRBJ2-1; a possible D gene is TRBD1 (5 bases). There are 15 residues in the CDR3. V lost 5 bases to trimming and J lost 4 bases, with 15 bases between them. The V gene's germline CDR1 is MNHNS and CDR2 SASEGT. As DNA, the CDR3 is TGTGCCAGCAGTTCGACAGCTATAGAGTACAATGAGCAGTTCTTC. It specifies CASSSTAIEYNEQFF.

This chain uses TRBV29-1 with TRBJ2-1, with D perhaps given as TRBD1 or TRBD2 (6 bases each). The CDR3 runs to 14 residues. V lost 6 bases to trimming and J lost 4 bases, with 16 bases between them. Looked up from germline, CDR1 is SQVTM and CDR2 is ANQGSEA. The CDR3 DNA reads TGCAGCGTAGTGAAGGGGGAGGTATACAATGAGCAGTTCTTC. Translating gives CSVVKGEVYNEQFF.

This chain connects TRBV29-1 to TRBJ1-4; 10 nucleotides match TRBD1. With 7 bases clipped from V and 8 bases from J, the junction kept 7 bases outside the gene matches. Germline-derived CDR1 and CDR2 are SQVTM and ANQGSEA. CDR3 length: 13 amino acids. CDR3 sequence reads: CSASGQGKEKLFF. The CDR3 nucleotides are TGCAGCGCGTCGGGACAGGGGAAGGAAAAACTGTTTTTT. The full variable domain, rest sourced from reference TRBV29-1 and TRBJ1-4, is SAVISQKPSRDICQRGTSLTIQCQVDSQVTMMFWYRQQPGQSLTLIATANQGSEATYESGFVIDKFPISRPNLTFSTLTVSNMSPEDSSIYLCSASGQGKEKLFFGSGTQLSVL.

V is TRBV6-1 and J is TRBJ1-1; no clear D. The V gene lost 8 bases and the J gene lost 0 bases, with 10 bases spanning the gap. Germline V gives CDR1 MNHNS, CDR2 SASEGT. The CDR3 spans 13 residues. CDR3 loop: CASSRPMNTEAFF. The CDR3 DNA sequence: TGTGCCAGCTCGAGGCCCATGAACACTGAAGCTTTCTTT.